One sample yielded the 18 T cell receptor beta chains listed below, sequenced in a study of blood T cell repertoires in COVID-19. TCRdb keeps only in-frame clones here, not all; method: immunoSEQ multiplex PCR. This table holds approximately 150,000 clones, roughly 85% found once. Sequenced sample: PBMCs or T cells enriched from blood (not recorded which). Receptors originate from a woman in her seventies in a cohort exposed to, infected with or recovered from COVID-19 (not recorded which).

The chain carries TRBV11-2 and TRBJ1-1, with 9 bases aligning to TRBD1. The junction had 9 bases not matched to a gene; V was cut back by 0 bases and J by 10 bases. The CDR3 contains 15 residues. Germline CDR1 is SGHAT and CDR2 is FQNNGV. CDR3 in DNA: TGTGCCAGCAGCTTAGATCGCGGACAGGGGAGTTCAGCTTTCTTT. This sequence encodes CASSLDRGQGSSAFF.

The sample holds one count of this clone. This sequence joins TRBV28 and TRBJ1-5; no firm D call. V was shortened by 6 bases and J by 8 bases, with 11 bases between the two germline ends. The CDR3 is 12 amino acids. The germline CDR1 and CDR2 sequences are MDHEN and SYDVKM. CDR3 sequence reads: CASRLTGKPQHF. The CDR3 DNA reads TGTGCCAGCAGACTAACGGGAAAGCCCCAGCATTTT.

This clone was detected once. The CDR3 nucleotides read TGTGCCAGCAGTTACGTCAGGGGCAGCAATCAGCCCCAGCATTTT. Protein sequence: CASSYVRGSNQPQHF. The rearrangement joins TRBV6-9 to TRBJ1-5; maybe TRBD1 (6 bases). Trimming left V 3 bases short and J 1 base short, with 10 bases between. From germline, CDR1 is MNHGY and CDR2 SVAAGI. The CDR3 is made up of 15 amino acids.

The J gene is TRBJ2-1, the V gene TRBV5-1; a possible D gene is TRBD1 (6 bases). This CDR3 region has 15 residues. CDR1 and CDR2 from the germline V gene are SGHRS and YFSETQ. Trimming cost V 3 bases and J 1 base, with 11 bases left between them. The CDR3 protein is CASSWGPGSYNEQFF. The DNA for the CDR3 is TGCGCCAGCAGCTGGGGGCCGGGGTCCTACAATGAGCAGTTCTTC.

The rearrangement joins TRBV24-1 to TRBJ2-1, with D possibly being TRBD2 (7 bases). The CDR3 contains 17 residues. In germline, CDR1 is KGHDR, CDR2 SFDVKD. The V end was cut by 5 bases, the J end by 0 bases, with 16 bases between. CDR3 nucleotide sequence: TGTGCCACCAGTGCCCCGGGGAGGGGGGGCTCCTACAATGAGCAGTTCTTC. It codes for CATSAPGRGGSYNEQFF.

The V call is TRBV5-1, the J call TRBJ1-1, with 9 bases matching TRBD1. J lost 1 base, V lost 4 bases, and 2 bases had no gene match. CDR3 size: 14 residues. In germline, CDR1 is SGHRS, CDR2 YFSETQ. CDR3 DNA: TGCGCCAGCAGCCAGACAGGGGGGAACACTGAAGCTTTCTTT. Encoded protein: CASSQTGGNTEAFF.

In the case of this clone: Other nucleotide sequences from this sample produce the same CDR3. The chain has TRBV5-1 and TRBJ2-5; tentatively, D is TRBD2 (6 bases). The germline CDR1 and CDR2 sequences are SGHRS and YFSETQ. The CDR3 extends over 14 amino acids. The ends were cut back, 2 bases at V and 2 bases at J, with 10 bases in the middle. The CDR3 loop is CASSLTGVQETQYF. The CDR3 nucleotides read TGCGCCAGCAGCTTAACGGGAGTGCAAGAGACCCAGTACTTC.

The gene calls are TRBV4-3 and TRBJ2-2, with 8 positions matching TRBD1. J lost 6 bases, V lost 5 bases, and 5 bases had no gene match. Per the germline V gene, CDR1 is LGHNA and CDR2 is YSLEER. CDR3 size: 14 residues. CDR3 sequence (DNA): TGCGCCAGCAGCGTACAGGGGGAGGCCGGGGAGCTGTTTTTT. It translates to CASSVQGEAGELFF.

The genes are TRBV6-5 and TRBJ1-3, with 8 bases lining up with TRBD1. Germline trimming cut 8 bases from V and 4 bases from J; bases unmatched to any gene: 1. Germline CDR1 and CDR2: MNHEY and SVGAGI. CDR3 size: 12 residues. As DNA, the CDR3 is TGTGCCAGCCGGACAGGGGGAAACACCATATATTTT. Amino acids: CASRTGGNTIYF.

This CDR3 is CASSFRGATGGLEQYF. Written as DNA, the CDR3 is TGTGCCAGCAGTTTTCGGGGGGCGACAGGGGGGCTCGAGCAGTACTTC. This chain connects TRBV28 to TRBJ2-7; TRBD1 aligns across 9 bases. With V trimmed by 3 bases and J by 6 bases, 12 bases remained unmatched. The CDR3 runs to 16 residues. Germline assignment: CDR1 MDHEN and CDR2 SYDVKM.

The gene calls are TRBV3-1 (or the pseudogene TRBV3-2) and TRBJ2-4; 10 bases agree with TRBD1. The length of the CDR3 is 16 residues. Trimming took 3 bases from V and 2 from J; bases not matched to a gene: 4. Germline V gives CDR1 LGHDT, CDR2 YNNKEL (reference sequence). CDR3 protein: CASSQTGGLSKNIQYF. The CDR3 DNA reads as TGTGCCAGCAGCCAGACAGGGGGCTTATCCAAAAACATTCAGTACTTC.

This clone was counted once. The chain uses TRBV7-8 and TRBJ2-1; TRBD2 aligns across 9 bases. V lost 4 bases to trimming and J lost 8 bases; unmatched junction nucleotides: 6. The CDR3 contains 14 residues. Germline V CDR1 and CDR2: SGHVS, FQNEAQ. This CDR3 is CASSYSSGKDEQFF. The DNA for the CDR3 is TGTGCCAGCAGCTACTCTAGCGGGAAGGATGAGCAGTTCTTC.

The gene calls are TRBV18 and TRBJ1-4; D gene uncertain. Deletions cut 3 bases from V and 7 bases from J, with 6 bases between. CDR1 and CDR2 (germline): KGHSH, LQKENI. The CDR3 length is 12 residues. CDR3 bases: TGTGCCAGCTCACCCCTTATTGAAAAACTGTTTTTT. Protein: CASSPLIEKLFF.

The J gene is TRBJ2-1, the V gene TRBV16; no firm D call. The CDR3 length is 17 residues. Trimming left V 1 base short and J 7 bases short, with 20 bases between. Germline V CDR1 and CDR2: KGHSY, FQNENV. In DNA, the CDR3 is TGTGCCAGCAGCCAATGGAGTCCTAGGATTAAGGCAAATGAGCAGTTCTTC. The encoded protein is CASSQWSPRIKANEQFF.

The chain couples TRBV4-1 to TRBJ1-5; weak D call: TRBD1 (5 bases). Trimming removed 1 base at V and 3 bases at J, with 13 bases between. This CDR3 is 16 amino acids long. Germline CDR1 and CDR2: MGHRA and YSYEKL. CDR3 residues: CASSQVHGTNNQPQHF. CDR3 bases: TGCGCCAGCAGCCAAGTACATGGGACTAACAATCAGCCCCAGCATTTT.

CDR3: CASSQGLAGSEQFF. CDR3 nucleotide sequence: TGTGCCAGCAGCCAAGGACTAGCGGGAAGTGAGCAGTTCTTC. V usage is TRBV7-6 and J usage is TRBJ2-1; 12 bases line up with TRBD2. Unmatched junction bases numbered 5, after V lost 5 bases and J lost 9 bases. This CDR3 region has 14 residues. Germline V gives CDR1 SGHVS, CDR2 FNYEAQ.

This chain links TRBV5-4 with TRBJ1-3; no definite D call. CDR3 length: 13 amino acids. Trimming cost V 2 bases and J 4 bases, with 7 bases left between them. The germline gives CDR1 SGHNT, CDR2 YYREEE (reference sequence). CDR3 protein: CASSFNSGNTIYF. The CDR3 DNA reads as TGTGCCAGCAGCTTTAATTCCGGAAACACCATATATTTT. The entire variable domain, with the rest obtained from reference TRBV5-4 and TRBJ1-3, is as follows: ETGVTQSPTHLIKTRGQQVTLRCSSQSGHNTVSWYQQALGQGPQFIFQYYREEENGRGNFPPRFSGLQFPNYSSELNVNALELDDSALYLCASSFNSGNTIYFGEGSWLTVV.

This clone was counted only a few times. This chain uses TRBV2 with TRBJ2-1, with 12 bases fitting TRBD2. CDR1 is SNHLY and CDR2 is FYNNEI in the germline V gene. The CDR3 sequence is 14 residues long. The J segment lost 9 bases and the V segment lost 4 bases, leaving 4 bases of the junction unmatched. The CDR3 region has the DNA TGTGCCAGCAGTGGACTAGCGGGAGCCACTGAGCAGTTCTTC. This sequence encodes CASSGLAGATEQFF. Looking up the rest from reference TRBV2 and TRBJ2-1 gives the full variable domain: EPEVTQTPSHQVTQMGQEVILRCVPISNHLYFYWYRQILGQKVEFLVSFYNNEISEKSEIFDDQFSVERPDGSNFTLKIRSTKLEDSAMYFCASSGLAGATEQFFGPGTRLTVL.